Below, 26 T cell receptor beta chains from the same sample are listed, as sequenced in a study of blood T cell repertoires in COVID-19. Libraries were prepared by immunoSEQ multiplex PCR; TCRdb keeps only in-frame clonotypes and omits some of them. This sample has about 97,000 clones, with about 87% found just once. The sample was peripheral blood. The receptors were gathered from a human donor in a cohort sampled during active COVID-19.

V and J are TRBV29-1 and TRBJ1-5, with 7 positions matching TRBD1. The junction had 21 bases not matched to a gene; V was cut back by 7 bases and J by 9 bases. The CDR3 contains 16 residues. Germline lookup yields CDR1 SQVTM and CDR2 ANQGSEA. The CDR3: CSADSFRDRAIPPQHF. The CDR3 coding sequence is TGCAGCGCCGACTCCTTCCGGGACAGAGCCATACCGCCCCAGCATTTT. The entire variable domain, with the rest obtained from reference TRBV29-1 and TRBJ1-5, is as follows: SAVISQKPSRDICQRGTSLTIQCQVDSQVTMMFWYRQQPGQSLTLIATANQGSEATYESGFVIDKFPISRPNLTFSTLTVSNMSPEDSSIYLCSADSFRDRAIPPQHFGDGTRLSIL.

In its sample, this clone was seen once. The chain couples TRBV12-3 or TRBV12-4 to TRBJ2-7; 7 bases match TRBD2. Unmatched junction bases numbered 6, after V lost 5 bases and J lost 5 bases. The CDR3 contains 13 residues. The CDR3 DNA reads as TGTGCCAGCAGTGGGGGGGGTCGCGACGAGCAGTACTTC. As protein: CASSGGGRDEQYF.

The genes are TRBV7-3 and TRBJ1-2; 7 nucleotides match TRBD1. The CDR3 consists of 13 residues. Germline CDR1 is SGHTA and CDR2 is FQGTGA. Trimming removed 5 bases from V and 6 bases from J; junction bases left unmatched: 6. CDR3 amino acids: CASSLNGQDGYTF. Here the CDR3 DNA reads TGTGCCAGCAGCCTTAACGGACAGGATGGCTACACCTTC.

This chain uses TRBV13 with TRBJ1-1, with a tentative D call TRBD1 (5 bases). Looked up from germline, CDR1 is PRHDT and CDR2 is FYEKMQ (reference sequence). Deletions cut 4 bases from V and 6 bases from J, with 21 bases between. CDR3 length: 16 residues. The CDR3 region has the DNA TGTGCCAGCAGCTCATCCCGTGGAGGGGTAACATCTGAAGCTTTCTTT. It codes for CASSSSRGGVTSEAFF.

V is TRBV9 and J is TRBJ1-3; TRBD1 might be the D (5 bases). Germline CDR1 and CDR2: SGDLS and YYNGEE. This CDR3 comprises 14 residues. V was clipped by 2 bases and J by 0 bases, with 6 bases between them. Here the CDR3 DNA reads TGTGCCAGCAGCGTCGACAGCTCTGGAAACACCATATATTTT. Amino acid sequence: CASSVDSSGNTIYF.

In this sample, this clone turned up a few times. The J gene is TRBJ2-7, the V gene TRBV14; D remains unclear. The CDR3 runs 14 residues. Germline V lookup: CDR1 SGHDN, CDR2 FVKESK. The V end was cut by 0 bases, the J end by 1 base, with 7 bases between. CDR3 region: CASSQDGSSYEQYF. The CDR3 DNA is TGTGCCAGCAGCCAAGACGGGTCTTCCTACGAGCAGTACTTC.

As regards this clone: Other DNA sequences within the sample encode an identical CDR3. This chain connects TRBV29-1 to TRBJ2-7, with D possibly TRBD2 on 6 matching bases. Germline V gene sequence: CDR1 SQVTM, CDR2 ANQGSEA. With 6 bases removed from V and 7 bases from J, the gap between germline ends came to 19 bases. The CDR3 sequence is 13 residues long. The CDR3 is CSVKRGGAGEQYF. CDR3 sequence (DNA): TGCAGCGTCAAACGGGGCGGGGCGGGGGAGCAGTACTTC.

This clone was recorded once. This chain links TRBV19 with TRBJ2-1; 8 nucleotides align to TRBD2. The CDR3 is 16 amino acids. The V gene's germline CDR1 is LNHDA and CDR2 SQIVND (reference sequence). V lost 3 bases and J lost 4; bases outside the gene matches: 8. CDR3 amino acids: CASSIQSGSGYNEQFF. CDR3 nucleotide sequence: TGTGCCAGTAGTATCCAAAGCGGGAGTGGATACAATGAGCAGTTCTTC.

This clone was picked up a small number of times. The CDR3 region is CASSAVVGQPGNGYYEQYF. The CDR3 nucleotides are TGTGCCAGCAGCGCGGTCGTGGGACAACCCGGAAACGGCTACTACGAGCAGTACTTC. J is TRBJ2-7 and V is TRBV5-6; tentatively, D is TRBD1 (6 bases). This CDR3 spans 19 amino acids. V lost 4 bases, J lost 3 bases, and 29 bases lay in between. The germline V gene has CDR1 SGHDT and CDR2 YYEEEE. Based on the CDR3 plus reference TRBV5-6 and TRBJ2-7, the full variable domain is DAGVTQSPTHLIKTRGQQVTLRCSPKSGHDTVSWYQQALGQGPQFIFQYYEEEERQRGNFPDRFSGHQFPNYSSELNVNALLLGDSALYLCASSAVVGQPGNGYYEQYFGPGTRLTVT.

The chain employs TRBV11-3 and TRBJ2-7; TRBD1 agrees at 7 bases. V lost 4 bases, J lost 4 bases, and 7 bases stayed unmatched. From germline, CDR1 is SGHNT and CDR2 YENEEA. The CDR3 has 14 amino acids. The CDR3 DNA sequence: TGTGCCAGCAGCTCCGGCAGGGGGAGTTACGAGCAGTACTTC. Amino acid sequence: CASSSGRGSYEQYF.

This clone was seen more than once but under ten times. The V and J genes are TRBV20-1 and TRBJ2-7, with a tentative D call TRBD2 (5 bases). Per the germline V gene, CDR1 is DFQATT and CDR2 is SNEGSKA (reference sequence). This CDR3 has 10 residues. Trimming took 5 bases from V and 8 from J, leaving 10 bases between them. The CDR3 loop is CSAGGGQQYF. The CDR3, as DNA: TGCAGTGCTGGAGGAGGCCAGCAGTACTTC.

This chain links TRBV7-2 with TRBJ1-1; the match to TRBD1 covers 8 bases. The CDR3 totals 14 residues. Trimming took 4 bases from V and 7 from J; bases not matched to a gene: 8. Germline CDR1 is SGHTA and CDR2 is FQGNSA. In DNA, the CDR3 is TGTGCCAGCAGCTCCGGGACAGGAATGTTTGAAGCTTTCTTT. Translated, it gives CASSSGTGMFEAFF.

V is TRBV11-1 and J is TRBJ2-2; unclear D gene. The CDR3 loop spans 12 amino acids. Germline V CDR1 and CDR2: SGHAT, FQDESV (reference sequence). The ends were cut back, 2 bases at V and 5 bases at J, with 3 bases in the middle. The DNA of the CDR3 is TGTGCCAGCAGCTTATATACCGGGGAGCTGTTTTTT. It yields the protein CASSLYTGELFF.

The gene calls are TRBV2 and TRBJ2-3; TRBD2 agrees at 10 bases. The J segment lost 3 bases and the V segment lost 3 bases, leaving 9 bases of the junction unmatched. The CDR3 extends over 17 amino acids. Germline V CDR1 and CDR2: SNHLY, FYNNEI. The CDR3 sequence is CASSDGPSGSGTDTQYF. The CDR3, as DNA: TGTGCCAGCAGTGACGGGCCTAGCGGGAGCGGGACAGATACGCAGTATTTT.

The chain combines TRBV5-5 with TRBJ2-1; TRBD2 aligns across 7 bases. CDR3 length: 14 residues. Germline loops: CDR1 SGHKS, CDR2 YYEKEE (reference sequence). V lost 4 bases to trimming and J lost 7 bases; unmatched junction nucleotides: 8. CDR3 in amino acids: CASSLSGGRNEQFF. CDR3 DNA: TGTGCCAGCAGCCTTTCGGGAGGACGGAATGAGCAGTTCTTC.

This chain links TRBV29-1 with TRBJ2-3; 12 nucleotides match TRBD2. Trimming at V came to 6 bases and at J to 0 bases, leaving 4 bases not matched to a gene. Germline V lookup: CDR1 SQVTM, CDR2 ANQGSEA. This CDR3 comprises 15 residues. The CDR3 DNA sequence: TGCAGCGTCACCCTAGCGGGAGGGAGCACAGATACGCAGTATTTT. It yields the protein CSVTLAGGSTDTQYF.

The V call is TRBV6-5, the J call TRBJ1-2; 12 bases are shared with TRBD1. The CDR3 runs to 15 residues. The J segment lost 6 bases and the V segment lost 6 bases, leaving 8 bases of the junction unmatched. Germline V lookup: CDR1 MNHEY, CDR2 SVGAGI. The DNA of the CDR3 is TGTGCCAGCAGCCTGGGGGACAGGGGGCGGGATGGCTACACCTTC. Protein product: CASSLGDRGRDGYTF.

The CDR3 DNA reads TGCGCCAGCAGCTTGGGAGGGGGCTATTCACCCCTCCACTTT. Translating it yields CASSLGGGYSPLHF. The V and J genes are TRBV5-1 and TRBJ1-6; TRBD1 aligns across 7 bases. This CDR3 has 14 residues. V lost 0 bases and J lost 8; bases outside the gene matches: 2. The germline V gene encodes CDR1 SGHRS and CDR2 YFSETQ.

This chain's CDR3 is CASSMAVYSNQPQHF. The CDR3 DNA reads as TGTGCCAGTAGTATGGCAGTGTATAGCAATCAGCCCCAGCATTTT. The genes are TRBV19 and TRBJ1-5; D call uncertain. CDR3 length equals 15 residues. V lost 3 bases to trimming and J lost 0 bases, with 9 bases between them. Germline assignment: CDR1 LNHDA and CDR2 SQIVND (reference sequence).

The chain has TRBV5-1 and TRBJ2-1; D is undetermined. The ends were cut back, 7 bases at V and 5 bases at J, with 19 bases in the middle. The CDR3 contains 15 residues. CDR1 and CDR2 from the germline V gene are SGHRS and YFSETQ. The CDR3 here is CASRILPGGDNEQFF. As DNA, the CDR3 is TGCGCCAGCCGGATCCTCCCCGGTGGAGACAATGAGCAGTTCTTC.

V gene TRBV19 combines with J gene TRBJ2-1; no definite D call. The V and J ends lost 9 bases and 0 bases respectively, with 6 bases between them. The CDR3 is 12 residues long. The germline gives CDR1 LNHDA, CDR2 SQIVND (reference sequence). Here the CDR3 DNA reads TGTGCCAGCAGTCACTCCTACAATGAGCAGTTCTTC. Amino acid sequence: CASSHSYNEQFF. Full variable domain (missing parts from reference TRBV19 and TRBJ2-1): DGGITQSPKYLFRKEGQNVTLSCEQNLNHDAMYWYRQDPGQGLRLIYYSQIVNDFQKGDIAEGYSVSREKKESFPLTVTSAQKNPTAFYLCASSHSYNEQFFGPGTRLTVL.

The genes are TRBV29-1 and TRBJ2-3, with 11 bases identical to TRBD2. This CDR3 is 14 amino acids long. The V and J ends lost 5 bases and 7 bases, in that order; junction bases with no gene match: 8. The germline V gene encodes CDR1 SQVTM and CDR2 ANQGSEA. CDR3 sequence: CSVLDTSGSNTQYF. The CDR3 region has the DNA TGCAGCGTTTTGGATACTAGCGGGAGCAATACGCAGTATTTT.

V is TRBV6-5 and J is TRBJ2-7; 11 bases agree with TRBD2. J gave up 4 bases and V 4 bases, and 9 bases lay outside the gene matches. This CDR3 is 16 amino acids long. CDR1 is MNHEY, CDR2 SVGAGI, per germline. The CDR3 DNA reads TGTGCCAGCAGTTTTTCCGGGACTAGCGGAGGATACGAGCAGTACTTC. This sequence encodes CASSFSGTSGGYEQYF.

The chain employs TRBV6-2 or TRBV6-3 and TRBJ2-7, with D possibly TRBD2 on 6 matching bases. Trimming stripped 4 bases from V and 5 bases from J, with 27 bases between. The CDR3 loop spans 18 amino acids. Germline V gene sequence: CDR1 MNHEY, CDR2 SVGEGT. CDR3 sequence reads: CASSFPFRTGEDKHEQYF. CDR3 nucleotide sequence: TGTGCCAGCAGTTTCCCCTTTCGAACCGGGGAGGATAAACACGAGCAGTACTTC.

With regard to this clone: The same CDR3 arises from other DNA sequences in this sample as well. CDR3 sequence reads: CASVRDRFVTNYGYTF. In DNA form, the CDR3 reads TGTGCCAGTGTCCGGGACAGGTTTGTGACTAACTATGGCTACACCTTC. The chain combines TRBV19 with TRBJ1-2; 8 nucleotides match TRBD1. This CDR3 has 16 residues. V gave up 8 bases and J gave up 0 bases; unmatched junction bases: 11. CDR1 is LNHDA, CDR2 SQIVND, per germline (reference sequence).

The CDR3 here is CASLPTSAPYNEQFF. The CDR3 DNA sequence: TGTGCCAGCCTTCCTACTAGCGCTCCCTACAATGAGCAGTTCTTC. The V call is TRBV6-5, the J call TRBJ2-1, with 7 bases lining up with TRBD2. The CDR3 is made up of 15 amino acids. Looked up from germline, CDR1 is MNHEY and CDR2 is SVGAGI. The V segment lost 8 bases and the J segment 2 bases; nucleotides outside the gene matches: 9.